These 25 T cell receptor beta chains share one sample of origin, sequenced in a study of vaccination effects on CD4 cells after COVID-19 (dated 2022 in TCRdb). Library creation used the immunoSEQ multiplex PCR assay. TCRdb took over this immuneACCESS table, retaining in-frame rearrangements with V and J assigned. Such tables are incomplete; in checked studies, under half of the missing clones stem from an unresolved V gene, and the remainder is unexplained. The sample yields tens of thousands of clones; about four fifths were counted once. The ten largest clones represent 2.5% to 3% of the sample. Their antigens remain unidentified. To identify antigen-specific CD4+ T cell clonotypes by their expansion, the ViraFEST assay first stimulated PBMC with viral peptide pools and then applied TCR sequencing. After 10 to 11 days of culture, CD4+ T cells were isolated with the EasySep CD4+ T cell isolation kit. Negative nucleocapsid antibody results before and after vaccination confirmed that the healthy vaccine recipients had no prior SARS-CoV-2 infection.

The sample consisted of CD4+ T cells from PBMCs cultured with HCoV-NL63 spike peptides, taken before COVID-19 vaccination. Interpreted using the paper, the cell subset or site label stands for: HCoV-NL63 spike overlapping peptide pool stimulation. These receptors all come from a human donor who received a COVID-19 vaccine.

The chain couples TRBV9 to TRBJ2-2, with D perhaps assigned TRBD1 or TRBD2 (6 bases each). This CDR3 region has 14 residues. V lost 3 bases and J lost 2, with 8 bases in between. Germline values: CDR1 SGDLS, CDR2 YYNGEE. The CDR3 region has the DNA TGTGCCAGCAGCGGGGGGGCCAACACCGGGGAGCTGTTTTTT. Encoded protein: CASSGGANTGELFF.

The chain couples TRBV6-4 to TRBJ1-5; a possible D gene is TRBD1 (6 bases). Trimming shortened V by 2 bases and J by 3 bases, and 14 bases separated the two germline ends. Germline values: CDR1 MRHNA, CDR2 SNTAGT. The CDR3 runs 16 residues. The CDR3 bases are TGTGCCAGCAGTGACCGCAGGGGAGGGTTCAATCAGCCCCAGCATTTT. Protein sequence: CASSDRRGGFNQPQHF.

V usage is TRBV29-1 and J usage is TRBJ2-5; TRBD2 aligns across 15 bases. Germline V gene sequence: CDR1 SQVTM, CDR2 ANQGSEA. The V segment lost 6 bases and the J segment 7 bases; nucleotides outside the gene matches: 9. The length of the CDR3 is 15 residues. CDR3: CSVRTSGGGLGTQYF. The CDR3 coding sequence is TGCAGCGTCCGGACTAGCGGGGGGGGCCTGGGGACCCAGTACTTC.

This clone was observed a few times. The chain combines TRBV18 with TRBJ1-2; no reliable D call. This CDR3 spans 16 amino acids. CDR1 is KGHSH, CDR2 LQKENI, per germline. Deletions cut 2 bases from V and 3 bases from J, with 16 bases between. CDR3 DNA: TGTGCCAGCTCACCATCAGATACTCCATTACACTATGGCTACACCTTC. Translation gives CASSPSDTPLHYGYTF.

The chain recombines TRBV18 with TRBJ1-1; the D is unclear. From germline, CDR1 is KGHSH and CDR2 LQKENI. With 1 base removed from V and 4 bases from J, the gap between germline ends came to 7 bases. The CDR3 is 13 amino acids. CDR3 in amino acids: CASSPLEGTEAFF. In nucleotides, the CDR3 is TGTGCCAGCTCACCACTGGAGGGCACTGAAGCTTTCTTT.

The V call is TRBV19, the J call TRBJ2-2; TRBD1 aligns across 7 bases. V shed 6 bases, J shed 6 bases, and the junction held 7 bases outside the gene matches. The CDR3 is 14 amino acids. The germline V gene encodes CDR1 LNHDA and CDR2 SQIVND (reference sequence). The chain's CDR3 is CASRRTGTAGELFF. In DNA, the CDR3 is TGTGCCAGTAGACGTACGGGGACAGCCGGGGAGCTGTTTTTT. Supplemented by reference TRBV19 and TRBJ2-2, the full variable domain reads DGGITQSPKYLFRKEGQNVTLSCEQNLNHDAMYWYRQDPGQGLRLIYYSQIVNDFQKGDIAEGYSVSREKKESFPLTVTSAQKNPTAFYLCASRRTGTAGELFFGEGSRLTVL.

The chain uses TRBV24-1 and TRBJ2-3; 9 bases align to TRBD1. Trimming at V came to 3 bases and at J to 3 bases, leaving 9 bases not matched to a gene. Looked up from germline, CDR1 is KGHDR and CDR2 is SFDVKD. The CDR3 contains 17 residues. The CDR3 protein is CATSDPSQGAGTDTQYF. CDR3 DNA: TGTGCCACCAGTGATCCCTCACAGGGGGCGGGAACAGATACGCAGTATTTT.

The gene calls are TRBV7-2 and TRBJ2-1; 7 bases align to TRBD2. In germline, CDR1 is SGHTA, CDR2 FQGNSA. The CDR3 contains 16 residues. Losses at the gene ends were 1 base for V and 0 bases for J; bases not matched to a gene: 3. Here the CDR3 reads CASSLVWGGSYNEQFF. The CDR3, as DNA: TGTGCCAGCAGCTTAGTATGGGGGGGCTCCTACAATGAGCAGTTCTTC.

This rearrangement joins TRBV5-1 to TRBJ2-5; D gene uncertain. Trimming removed 3 bases at V and 4 bases at J, with 10 bases between. This CDR3 region has 13 residues. Germline assignment: CDR1 SGHRS and CDR2 YFSETQ. The CDR3 region has the DNA TGCGCCAGCAGCTATAACATGGGAGAGACCCAGTACTTC. As protein: CASSYNMGETQYF.

The chain uses TRBV6-5 and TRBJ2-5, with a weak D call TRBD1 (6 bases). V was pared by 8 bases and J by 4 bases, with 14 bases between. The CDR3 covers 13 residues. Germline CDR1 reads MNHEY; CDR2 reads SVGAGI. CDR3 protein: CASARGSGETQYF. The CDR3 DNA reads as TGTGCCAGCGCCAGGGGATCCGGAGAGACCCAGTACTTC.

This clone has only one observation. The chain recombines TRBV27 with TRBJ1-1; D remains unclear. CDR3 length: 15 residues. Trimming removed 4 bases at V and 4 bases at J, with 16 bases between. Germline CDR1 MNHEY, CDR2 SMNVEV (reference sequence). CDR3 sequence reads: CASSSPEAGRTEAFF. The CDR3, as DNA: TGTGCCAGCAGTTCCCCCGAAGCCGGGCGCACTGAAGCTTTCTTT.

The chain employs TRBV7-2 and TRBJ2-3, with D hard to call. Germline values: CDR1 SGHTA, CDR2 FQGNSA. The CDR3 runs 16 residues. Trimming stripped 1 base from V and 2 bases from J, with 13 bases between. The CDR3 region is CASSLGAGANTDTQYF. The CDR3 DNA reads TGTGCCAGCAGCTTAGGGGCAGGAGCGAACACAGATACGCAGTATTTT.

The rearrangement joins TRBV30 to TRBJ2-3; D perhaps matches TRBD2 (5 bases). The CDR3 is 14 residues long. The germline CDR1 and CDR2 sequences are GTSNPN and SVGIG (reference sequence). V gave up 3 bases and J gave up 2 bases, with 12 bases separating them. The DNA for the CDR3 is TGTGCCTGGAGGGCGGGTACTTCCACAGATACGCAGTATTTT. Encoded protein: CAWRAGTSTDTQYF.

The chain links TRBV7-9 to TRBJ2-3; the D is unclear. Trimming pared 1 base from V and 7 bases from J, leaving 15 bases between. The V gene's germline CDR1 is SEHNR and CDR2 FQNEAQ (reference sequence). This CDR3 is 15 amino acids long. CDR3 DNA sequence: TGTGCCAGCAGCTTAGAGACTTCGCCCGGGCATACGCAGTATTTT. It translates to CASSLETSPGHTQYF.

This clone is a singleton in its sample. V usage is TRBV21-1 and J usage is TRBJ2-5. TRBV21-1 is a known pseudogene. This CDR3 is 16 amino acids long. CDR3 bases: TGTGCCAGCGGCCCCGGGGGCCCCAAAGGAAGAGAGACCCAGTACTTC. It codes for CASGPGGPKGRETQYF.

Only one count was recorded for this clone. V and J are TRBV23-1 and TRBJ2-2; D may be TRBD2 (7 bases). TRBV23-1 carries the ORF label, with uncertain function. V dropped 0 bases and J dropped 0 bases, with 11 bases sitting between them. The CDR3 is made up of 17 amino acids. The CDR3 DNA reads TGCGCCAGCAGTCAATCCCGGGGGGCCCCGAACACCGGGGAGCTGTTTTTT. It yields the protein CASSQSRGAPNTGELFF.

The V and J genes are TRBV19 and TRBJ1-4; a possible D gene is TRBD1 (5 bases). The CDR3 totals 16 residues. Germline CDR1 is LNHDA and CDR2 is SQIVND (reference sequence). With 7 bases removed from V and 1 base from J, the gap between germline ends came to 16 bases. The CDR3 coding sequence is TGTGCCAGTACCCCACAAGGGGTCCGAACTAATGAAAAACTGTTTTTT. It specifies CASTPQGVRTNEKLFF.

V usage is TRBV12-3 or TRBV12-4 and J usage is TRBJ1-2; perhaps TRBD1 as D (6 bases). This CDR3 is 13 amino acids long. Trimming cost V 6 bases and J 8 bases, with 16 bases left between them. The CDR3 protein is CASSRNPGGGYTF. DNA for the CDR3: TGTGCCAGCAGCCGGAACCCTGGGGGCGGCTACACCTTC.

The J gene is TRBJ1-1, the V gene TRBV29-1; unclear D gene. The germline V gene has CDR1 SQVTM and CDR2 ANQGSEA. The CDR3 runs to 11 residues. V was clipped by 4 bases and J by 4 bases, with 7 bases between them. CDR3 residues: CSVGHPTEAFF. The CDR3 DNA reads TGCAGCGTTGGGCATCCCACTGAAGCTTTCTTT. The full variable domain, completed using reference TRBV29-1 and TRBJ1-1, is SAVISQKPSRDICQRGTSLTIQCQVDSQVTMMFWYRQQPGQSLTLIATANQGSEATYESGFVIDKFPISRPNLTFSTLTVSNMSPEDSSIYLCSVGHPTEAFFGQGTRLTVV.

This clone was seen a few times. This chain joins TRBV5-4 and TRBJ1-2; maybe TRBD1 (6 bases). This CDR3 has 14 amino acids. The germline V and J ends were trimmed by 4 bases and 4 bases, with 14 bases remaining between them. Per the germline V gene, CDR1 is SGHNT and CDR2 is YYREEE (reference sequence). This CDR3 reads CASSPEQGSYGYTF. The CDR3 DNA follows: TGTGCCAGCAGCCCCGAACAGGGATCCTATGGCTACACCTTC.

V usage is TRBV10-1 and J usage is TRBJ2-3; possible D gene TRBD2, 6 bases. V lost 0 bases to trimming and J lost 2 bases, with 15 bases between them. The CDR3 is 17 residues long. CDR1 and CDR2 (germline): WNHNN, SYGVQD (reference sequence). CDR3: CASSESTPGLSTDTQYF. CDR3 DNA: TGCGCCAGCAGTGAGTCGACCCCGGGACTTTCCACAGATACGCAGTATTTT.

The CDR3 here is CASSITGGYTF. The CDR3 DNA sequence: TGTGCCAGTAGTATAACCGGTGGCTACACCTTC. The J gene is TRBJ1-2, the V gene TRBV19, with no clear D. This CDR3 is built from 11 residues. The V gene's germline CDR1 is LNHDA and CDR2 SQIVND (reference sequence). The germline V and J ends were trimmed by 2 bases and 7 bases, with 5 bases remaining between them.

This clone was observed once. V usage is TRBV5-1 and J usage is TRBJ2-1; D remains unclear. The CDR3 spans 15 residues. The germline CDR1 and CDR2 sequences are SGHRS and YFSETQ. V lost 5 bases and J 0 bases, leaving 12 bases between the germline ends. The CDR3 DNA follows: TGCGCCAGCAGGATCGGAACGGGCTCCTACAATGAGCAGTTCTTC. Translating gives CASRIGTGSYNEQFF.

V and J are TRBV28 and TRBJ1-5; weak D call: TRBD1 (5 bases). V lost 11 bases and J 0 bases, leaving 11 bases between the germline ends. CDR3 size: 13 residues. In germline, CDR1 is MDHEN, CDR2 SYDVKM. The CDR3 coding sequence is TGTGCCTCGGGGCCCTATAGCAATCAGCCCCAGCATTTT. It specifies CASGPYSNQPQHF.

The chain combines TRBV10-3 with TRBJ2-5, with D maybe TRBD2 (5 bases). CDR1 is ENHRY and CDR2 is SYGVKD in the germline V gene. Trimming cost V 3 bases and J 2 bases, with 16 bases left between them. This CDR3 region has 16 residues. CDR3 region: CAISDPMTKIQETQYF. The CDR3 region has the DNA TGTGCCATCAGTGACCCTATGACTAAGATACAAGAGACCCAGTACTTC.